These 26 T cell receptor beta chains came from one sample sequenced in a study of tumor-infiltrating lymphocytes in glioblastoma multiforme. Three nested ARM-PCR rounds with V-beta and C-beta primers built TCRB libraries. Using its own MiXCR run on the multiplex PCR reads, TCRdb lists one record per CDR3 protein. The sample shows fewer than 10,000 distinct CDR3 sequences, over 60% of them seen only once. The sequenced sample consisted of brain tumor tissue. Source of these receptors: a male donor with glioblastoma.

As to this clonotype: A much larger clone lies a single base off, so this may be a read error. V and J are TRBV11-2 and TRBJ2-7; D might be TRBD2 (5 bases). This CDR3 is 15 amino acids long. Germline V gene data show CDR1 as SGHAT and CDR2 as FQNNGV. The CDR3 is CASGFSSLALYEQYF. CDR3 nucleotides: TGTGCCAGCGGCTTCTCTAGCCTAGCACTATACGAGCAGTACTTC.

About this clonotype itself: Since no conserved phenylalanine or tryptophan closes the CDR3, a read error is the likely cause. V is TRBV5-6 and J is TRBJ2-2, with 7 bases identical to TRBD1. The CDR3 spans 16 residues. Germline CDR1 reads SGHDT; CDR2 reads YYEEEE. The CDR3 reads CASGLADRFDTGELFS. CDR3 DNA sequence: TGCGCCAGCGGCTTGGCGGACAGGTTCGACACCGGGGAGCTGTTTTCT.

There are many counts of this clonotype. One junction end does not reproduce the germline sequence, and a read error may be involved. This chain uses TRBV20-1 with TRBJ2-3, with D unclear. Germline CDR1 DFQATT, CDR2 SNEGSKA (reference sequence). This CDR3 comprises 14 residues. The CDR3 region is CSALPTAGTDTRYF. The DNA of the CDR3 is TGCAGTGCCCTCCCCACTGCTGGCACAGATACGCGGTATTTT.

The rearrangement links TRBV11-2 to TRBJ2-4; D not resolved. Germline V lookup: CDR1 SGHAT, CDR2 FQNNGV. Trimming cost V 3 bases and J 6 bases, with 15 bases left between them. This CDR3 comprises 15 residues. Here the CDR3 DNA reads TGTGCCAGCAGCTTTTTTCCCGTTAGCCGAAACATTCAGTACTTC. It encodes CASSFFPVSRNIQYF.

As for this clonotype: This is likely a read error, given that the CDR3 carries no conserved phenylalanine or tryptophan at its end. It is unclear where the CDR3 begins or ends on the DNA, so no DNA is shown, and the CDR3 is as TCRdb lists it. The rearrangement uses TRBV29-1 and TRBJ2-1; the table's TRBD1 call for D was not verified on the DNA. Germline assignment: CDR1 SQVTM and CDR2 ANQGSEA. The CDR3 length is 14 residues, termini included. This chain's CDR3 is CSVVGRQGGNEQCS.

This clonotype was seen a few times. This chain uses TRBV12-3 or TRBV12-4 with TRBJ2-2, with D uncertain. The germline V and J ends were trimmed by 2 bases and 6 bases, with 10 bases remaining between them. The CDR3 consists of 14 residues. CDR3 DNA: TGTGCCAGCAGTTTAATCGGGTTAGCCGGGGAGCTGTTTTTT. This encodes CASSLIGLAGELFF.

In regard to this clonotype: A much larger clone lies one base from this, so it may be a read error. The chain combines TRBV4-2 with TRBJ2-5, with 11 bases identical to TRBD1. This CDR3 is 21 amino acids long. CDR1 and CDR2 from the germline V gene are LGHNA and YNFKEQ. J was trimmed by 4 bases and V by 2 bases; bases with no gene match: 21. The CDR3 here is CASSQQEIGTGGSGGRETQYF. The CDR3 coding sequence is TGTGCCAGCAGCCAACAGGAGATCGGGACAGGGGGATCGGGGGGGCGAGAGACCCAGTACTTC.

V gene TRBV29-1 combines with J gene TRBJ2-1; tentatively, D is TRBD1 or TRBD2 (7 bases each). Trimming took off 4 bases at V and 6 bases at J, with 19 bases between the two ends. The CDR3 runs to 15 residues. Per the germline V gene, CDR1 is SQVTM and CDR2 is ANQGSEA. DNA of the CDR3: TGCAGCGTTGGGGGGGGGCGGCAGGGGGGCAATGAGCAGTTCTTC. As protein: CSVGGGRQGGNEQFF.

The chain couples TRBV6-2 or TRBV6-3 to TRBJ2-1, with 8 bases identical to TRBD2. J was trimmed by 6 bases and V by 5 bases; bases with no gene match: 6. Germline lookup yields CDR1 MNHEY and CDR2 SVGEGT. The CDR3 spans 14 residues. The CDR3 DNA reads as TGTGCCAGCAGTCTACGGGGGGGGCCCAATGAGCAGTTCTTC. It specifies CASSLRGGPNEQFF.

This clonotype has only one observation. The chain carries TRBV20-1 and TRBJ1-2, with D possibly being TRBD1 (6 bases). V dropped 1 base and J dropped 5 bases, with 14 bases sitting between them. CDR1 is DFQATT, CDR2 SNEGSKA, per germline (reference sequence). This CDR3 spans 14 amino acids. CDR3 amino acids: CSARASEGGYGYTF. The CDR3 region has the DNA TGCAGTGCTAGAGCTTCGGAAGGGGGTTATGGCTACACCTTC.

The chain links TRBV6-2 or TRBV6-3 to TRBJ2-2; D remains unclear. Per germline, CDR1 MNHEY and CDR2 SVGEGT. The V end was cut by 6 bases, the J end by 0 bases, with 11 bases between. The CDR3 extends over 15 amino acids. CDR3 DNA: TGTGCCAGCAGCCGCGAGGCCACGAACACCGGGGAGCTGTTTTTT. This codes for CASSREATNTGELFF.

This chain connects TRBV29-1 to TRBJ2-5, with 7 bases aligning to TRBD2. Germline loops: CDR1 SQVTM, CDR2 ANQGSEA. J lost 2 bases, V lost 8 bases, and 23 bases had no gene match. The CDR3 spans 18 residues. Here the CDR3 reads CSIVPMKRETTQQETQYF. The CDR3 nucleotides are TGCAGCATTGTCCCGATGAAGCGGGAAACCACCCAGCAAGAGACCCAGTACTTC. The entire variable domain, with the rest obtained from reference TRBV29-1 and TRBJ2-5, is as follows: SAVISQKPSRDICQRGTSLTIQCQVDSQVTMMFWYRQQPGQSLTLIATANQGSEATYESGFVIDKFPISRPNLTFSTLTVSNMSPEDSSIYLCSIVPMKRETTQQETQYFGPGTRLLVL.

Details on this clonotype: Sequence at one end of the junction differs from germline and may be a read error. The chain uses TRBV20-1 and TRBJ2-7; D might be TRBD2 (6 bases). Germline CDR1 reads DFQATT; CDR2 reads SNEGSKA (reference sequence). The CDR3 consists of 15 residues. DNA of the CDR3: TGCAGTGCCGGCACATTCGGGAGTACGGCCGTCGAGCAGCACTTC. This sequence encodes CSAGTFGSTAVEQHF.

V is TRBV6-5 and J is TRBJ1-1, with 7 bases matching TRBD1. The CDR3 extends over 12 amino acids. Trimming took 5 bases from V and 7 from J; bases not matched to a gene: 4. Germline V CDR1 and CDR2: MNHEY, SVGAGI. CDR3 in amino acids: CASSLDRVEAFF. CDR3 in DNA: TGTGCCAGCAGTCTCGACAGGGTTGAAGCTTTCTTT.

About this clonotype: The junction differs from germline at one of its ends, possibly a read error. The V and J genes are TRBV11-2 and TRBJ2-5; no clear D gene. CDR1 is SGHAT, CDR2 FQNNGV, per germline. CDR3 size: 16 residues. This CDR3 reads CASSLGTSGKQGTQYF. The CDR3 nucleotides are TGTGCCAGCAGCTTAGGTACGTCAGGCAAACAAGGGACCCAGTACTTC.

Worth noting for this clonotype: Mismatch with germline at one junction end may stem from a read error. V usage is TRBV6-2 or TRBV6-3 and J usage is TRBJ2-2; TRBD2 might be the D (6 bases). Germline V gene sequence: CDR1 MNHEY, CDR2 SVGEGT. The CDR3 is made up of 15 amino acids. The DNA of the CDR3 is TGTGCCAGCATTTACGGTGGGGCGGGGACCGGGGAGCTGGTTTTT. It specifies CASIYGGAGTGELVF.

This clonotype has at least ten counts. The chain links TRBV27 to TRBJ1-5; 10 nucleotides match TRBD1. This CDR3 has 17 amino acids. The J segment lost 7 bases and the V segment lost 2 bases, leaving 11 bases of the junction unmatched. Germline V CDR1 and CDR2: MNHEY, SMNVEV (reference sequence). This CDR3 reads CASSLSGDRGRLQPQHF. The CDR3, as DNA: TGTGCCAGCAGTTTAAGCGGTGACAGGGGGCGTCTGCAGCCCCAGCATTTT.

Comment on this clonotype: Its ends do not fully match the called genes, so a read error is possible. The chain joins TRBV20-1 to TRBJ1-5; no firm D call. The CDR3 loop spans 17 amino acids. CDR1 and CDR2 from the germline V gene are DFQATT and SNEGSKA (reference sequence). In DNA form, the CDR3 reads TGCAGTGCTAGAGATCTACAGTTCCACGGTAGCAATCAGCACCAGCATTTT. Its translation is CSARDLQFHGSNQHQHF.

As for this clonotype: One end of the junction varies from germline; a read error may be responsible. The gene calls are TRBV4-1 and TRBJ2-6; D gene uncertain. From germline, CDR1 is MGHRA and CDR2 YSYEKL. The length of the CDR3 is 14 residues. Here the CDR3 DNA reads TGCACCAGCAGCCTCGACTCTGTGGCCAACGTCCTGACTTTC. Amino acids: CTSSLDSVANVLTF.

On this clonotype itself: The junction departs from the called germline gene at one end, perhaps through a read error. The gene calls are TRBV11-2 and TRBJ2-1, with D unclear. Germline values: CDR1 SGHAT, CDR2 FQNNGV. This CDR3 spans 11 amino acids. CDR3 nucleotide sequence: TGTGCCAGCAGCATAGACAATGAGCAGTTCTTC. Its translation: CASSIDNEQFF.

Regarding this clonotype: One junction end disagrees with the germline gene, perhaps due to a read error. In DNA, the CDR3 is TGTGCCAGCAGCCAAGAGTTAACAGGATTCTCCTACGAGCAATGCTTC. Encoded protein: CASSQELTGFSYEQCF. This chain uses TRBV14 with TRBJ2-7, with D perhaps TRBD1 (5 bases). Germline V gene lookup returns CDR1 SGHDN and CDR2 FVKESK. The CDR3 sequence is 16 residues long.

This clonotype turned up a few times. This chain links TRBV11-2 with TRBJ1-1; D is perhaps TRBD1 (5 bases). This CDR3 is 14 amino acids long. Germline CDR1 reads SGHAT; CDR2 reads FQNNGV. V was shortened by 8 bases and J by 3 bases, with 16 bases between the two germline ends. In DNA, the CDR3 is TGTGCCAGCGGACAACGAGGGTGGGACACTGAAGCTTTCTTT. Protein: CASGQRGWDTEAFF.

This clonotype was found many times. Since a much larger clone is just one base distant, this may be a read error. Here the CDR3 omits its conserved ending phenylalanine or tryptophan, so a read error is the likely source. The genes are TRBV10-3 and TRBJ2-7; D might be TRBD2 (5 bases). The ends were cut back, 4 bases at V and 2 bases at J, with 15 bases in the middle. Germline CDR1 reads ENHRY; CDR2 reads SYGVKD. CDR3 length: 15 amino acids. In DNA form, the CDR3 reads TGTGCCATCAGTGGAAGGGAGAGAGGGCCCTACGAGCAGTACCTC. Residues: CAISGRERGPYEQYL.

As for this clonotype: This may be a read error: a much more frequent sequence differs by one nucleotide. As the CDR3 is not closed by the conserved phenylalanine or tryptophan, this likely results from a read error. The rearrangement links TRBV29-1 to TRBJ2-7, with TRBD2 matching over 11 bases. The CDR3 contains 16 residues. Unmatched junction bases numbered 9, after V lost 5 bases and J lost 0 bases. Germline V gene data show CDR1 as SQVTM and CDR2 as ANQGSEA. The CDR3 DNA follows: TGCAGCGTTACACTAGCGGGAGCCCCCAGCTCCTACGAGCAGTACTTA. Its protein product is CSVTLAGAPSSYEQYL.

About this clonotype: The conserved closing phenylalanine or tryptophan is absent in this CDR3, likely reflecting a read error. V and J are TRBV14 and TRBJ2-1; weak D call: TRBD1 (6 bases). From germline, CDR1 is SGHDN and CDR2 FVKESK. The CDR3 runs 15 residues. Written as DNA, the CDR3 is TGTGCCAGCAGCCCTTATACAGGGCCCTACGATGAGCAGTTCTTA. It is translated as CASSPYTGPYDEQFL.

In the case of this clonotype: One junction end does not reproduce the germline sequence, and a read error may be involved. The rearrangement uses TRBV29-1 and TRBJ1-4; 8 nucleotides align to TRBD1. Germline CDR1 is SQVTM and CDR2 is ANQGSEA. This CDR3 comprises 14 residues. The DNA for the CDR3 is TGCAGCGTCGGTACAGGGGGGACTAATGAAAGACTGTTTTTT. It encodes CSVGTGGTNERLFF.